These 8 T cell receptor beta chains originate from one sample sequenced in a study of graft-versus-host responses after intestinal transplantation. Their antigen targets remain unknown. Repertoires were generated with immunoSEQ multiplex PCR, while TCRdb's copy carries only in-frame clones and drops some. Of roughly 130,000 clones in the sample, over 90% were seen once. The sample here was unstimulated CD4+ T cells sorted from spleen or lymph node cells, taken before intestinal transplant. The source of these receptors is a human donor who received an intestinal transplant.

The chain combines TRBV28 with TRBJ2-4; a weak D match, TRBD1 (6 bases). The CDR3 totals 14 residues. CDR1 and CDR2 (germline): MDHEN, SYDVKM. V was trimmed by 1 base and J by 9 bases, leaving 13 bases between them. The CDR3 protein is CASSLSHREGIQYF. The CDR3 region has the DNA TGTGCCAGCAGTTTATCACACAGGGAAGGCATTCAGTACTTC.

The chain couples TRBV6-6 to TRBJ2-3; D ambiguous. Germline assignment: CDR1 MNHNY and CDR2 SVGAGI (reference sequence). This CDR3 region has 10 residues. With 6 bases removed from V and 9 bases from J, the gap between germline ends came to 7 bases. The CDR3 DNA sequence: TGTGCCAGCAGGGGGTACACGCAGTATTTT. Protein sequence: CASRGYTQYF.

CDR3 sequence (DNA): TGTGCCAGCAGTTACTCCCGGGACACAAATTCACCCCTCCACTTT. Amino acids: CASSYSRDTNSPLHF. The J gene is TRBJ1-6, the V gene TRBV6-5; D is perhaps TRBD1 (6 bases). The V and J ends lost 0 bases and 7 bases respectively, with 10 bases between them. CDR1 MNHEY and CDR2 SVGAGI come from the germline V gene. CDR3 length equals 15 residues.

The CDR3 region has the DNA TGTGCCAGCAGCCGCCGGTCGGGGAGCCAAGAGACCCAGTACTTC. As protein: CASSRRSGSQETQYF. V and J are TRBV11-2 and TRBJ2-5, with D possibly matching TRBD2 (5 bases). The CDR3 length is 15 residues. Between the trimmed V and J ends, which lost 5 bases and 1 base, there was a span of 14 bases. Germline lookup yields CDR1 SGHAT and CDR2 FQNNGV.

This chain connects TRBV10-3 to TRBJ2-1; 9 nucleotides agree with TRBD2. Germline assignment: CDR1 ENHRY and CDR2 SYGVKD. The CDR3 length is 15 residues. Germline trimming cut 0 bases from V and 7 bases from J; bases unmatched to any gene: 4. The DNA of the CDR3 is TGTGCCATCAGTGAGTCAAGCGGGAGGATGAATGAGCAGTTCTTC. It encodes CAISESSGRMNEQFF.

This clone was seen only once. The chain employs TRBV7-9 and TRBJ2-3, with 7 bases identical to TRBD1. The CDR3 sequence is 15 residues long. Germline CDR1 is SEHNR and CDR2 is FQNEAQ (reference sequence). The J segment lost 0 bases and the V segment lost 5 bases, leaving 5 bases of the junction unmatched. CDR3 in amino acids: CASSNRGPSTDTQYF. The CDR3 nucleotides read TGTGCCAGCAGCAACAGGGGCCCTAGCACAGATACGCAGTATTTT.

The chain joins TRBV5-4 to TRBJ2-1, with D tentatively TRBD2 (5 bases). Between the trimmed V and J ends, which lost 4 bases and 0 bases, there was a span of 26 bases. This CDR3 spans 20 amino acids. Germline assignment: CDR1 SGHNT and CDR2 YYREEE (reference sequence). This CDR3 is CASSPGSLKEYVGSYNEQFF. The CDR3 DNA reads TGTGCCAGCAGCCCGGGATCTCTGAAAGAATATGTAGGCTCCTACAATGAGCAGTTCTTC.

The rearrangement links TRBV7-9 to TRBJ2-6; D is undetermined. The CDR3 length is 13 residues. Germline-derived CDR1 and CDR2 are SEHNR and FQNEAQ (reference sequence). Trimming left V 5 bases short and J 0 bases short, with 2 bases between. The CDR3 sequence is CASSPSGANVLTF. The CDR3 DNA reads TGTGCCAGCAGCCCCTCTGGGGCCAACGTCCTGACTTTC.